This T cell receptor beta chain was profiled in a study of OX40 agonist ivuxolimab in advanced cancers. The V gene's germline CDR1 is SGDLS and CDR2 YYNGEE. This CDR3 is built from 15 residues. With V trimmed by 4 bases and J by 9 bases, 13 bases remained unmatched. TCRdb keeps only in-frame clones here, not all; method: immunoSEQ multiplex PCR. The sample holds roughly 70,000 clones, 85% to 95% seen once. The sample was CD4+ or CD8+ T cells sorted from blood, taken in a trial of the OX40 agonist ivuxolimab. The gene calls are TRBV9 and TRBJ1-2; 9 bases agree with TRBD1. This receptor was obtained from an adult with an advanced solid tumor such as melanoma, head and neck, liver or kidney cancer. DNA of the CDR3: TGTGCCAGCAGCACAGGGACAGGGAATCCTCATCGCTACACCTTC. Protein product: CASSTGTGNPHRYTF.